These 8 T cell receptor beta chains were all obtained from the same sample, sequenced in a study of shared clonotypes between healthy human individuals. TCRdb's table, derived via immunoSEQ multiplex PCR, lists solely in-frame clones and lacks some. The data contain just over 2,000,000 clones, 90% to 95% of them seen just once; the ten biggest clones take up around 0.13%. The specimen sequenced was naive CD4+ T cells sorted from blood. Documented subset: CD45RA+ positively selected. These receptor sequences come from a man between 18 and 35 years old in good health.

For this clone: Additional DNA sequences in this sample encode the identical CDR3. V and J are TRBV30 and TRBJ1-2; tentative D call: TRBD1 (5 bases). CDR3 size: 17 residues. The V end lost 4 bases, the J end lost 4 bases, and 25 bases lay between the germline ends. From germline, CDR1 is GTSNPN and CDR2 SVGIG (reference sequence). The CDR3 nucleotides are TGTGCCTGGACTGTACTGGGCAGGGCCGCAGAGGTCTATGGCTACACCTTC. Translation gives CAWTVLGRAAEVYGYTF.

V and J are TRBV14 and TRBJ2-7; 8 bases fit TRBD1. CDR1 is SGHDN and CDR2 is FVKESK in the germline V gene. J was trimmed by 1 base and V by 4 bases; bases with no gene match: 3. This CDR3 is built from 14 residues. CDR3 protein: CASSRRQGSYEQYF. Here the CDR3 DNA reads TGTGCCAGCAGCCGACGACAGGGGTCCTACGAGCAGTACTTC.

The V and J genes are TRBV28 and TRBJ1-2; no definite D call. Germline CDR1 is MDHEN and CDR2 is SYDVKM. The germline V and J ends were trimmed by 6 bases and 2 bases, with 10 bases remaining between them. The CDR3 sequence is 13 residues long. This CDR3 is CASRGLTNYGYTF. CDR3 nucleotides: TGTGCCAGCAGGGGCCTTACGAACTATGGCTACACCTTC.

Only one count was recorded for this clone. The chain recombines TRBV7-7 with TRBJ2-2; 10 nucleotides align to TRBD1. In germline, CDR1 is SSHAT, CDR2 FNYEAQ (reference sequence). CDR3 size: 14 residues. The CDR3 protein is CASGGQGLTGELFF. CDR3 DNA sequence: TGTGCTTCAGGGGGACAGGGGTTAACCGGGGAGCTGTTTTTT.

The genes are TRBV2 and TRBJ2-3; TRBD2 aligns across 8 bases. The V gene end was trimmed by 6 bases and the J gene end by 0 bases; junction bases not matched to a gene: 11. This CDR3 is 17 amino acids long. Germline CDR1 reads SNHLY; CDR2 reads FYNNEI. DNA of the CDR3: TGTGCCAGCAGGGAGATTTTAAGCGGGGGTAGCACAGATACGCAGTATTTT. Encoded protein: CASREILSGGSTDTQYF.

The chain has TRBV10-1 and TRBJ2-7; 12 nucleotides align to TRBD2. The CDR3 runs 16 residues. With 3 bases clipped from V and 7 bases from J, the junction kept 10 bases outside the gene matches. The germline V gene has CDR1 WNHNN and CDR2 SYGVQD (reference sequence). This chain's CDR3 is CASSDTSGGKAGEQYF. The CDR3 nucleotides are TGCGCCAGCAGTGATACTAGCGGGGGGAAGGCGGGAGAGCAGTACTTC.

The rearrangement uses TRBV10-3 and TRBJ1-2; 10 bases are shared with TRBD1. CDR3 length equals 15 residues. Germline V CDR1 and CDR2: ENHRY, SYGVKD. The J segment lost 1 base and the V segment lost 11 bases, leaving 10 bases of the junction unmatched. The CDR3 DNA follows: TGTGCCTCCCAAGGGACAGGGGCGTTTAACTATGGCTACACCTTC. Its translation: CASQGTGAFNYGYTF.

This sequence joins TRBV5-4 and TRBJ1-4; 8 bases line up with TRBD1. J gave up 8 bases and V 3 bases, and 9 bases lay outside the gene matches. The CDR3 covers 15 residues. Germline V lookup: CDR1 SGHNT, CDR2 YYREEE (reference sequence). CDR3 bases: TGTGCCAGCAGCTCGAAAGGCAGGGGGCTGGAAAAACTGTTTTTT. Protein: CASSSKGRGLEKLFF.